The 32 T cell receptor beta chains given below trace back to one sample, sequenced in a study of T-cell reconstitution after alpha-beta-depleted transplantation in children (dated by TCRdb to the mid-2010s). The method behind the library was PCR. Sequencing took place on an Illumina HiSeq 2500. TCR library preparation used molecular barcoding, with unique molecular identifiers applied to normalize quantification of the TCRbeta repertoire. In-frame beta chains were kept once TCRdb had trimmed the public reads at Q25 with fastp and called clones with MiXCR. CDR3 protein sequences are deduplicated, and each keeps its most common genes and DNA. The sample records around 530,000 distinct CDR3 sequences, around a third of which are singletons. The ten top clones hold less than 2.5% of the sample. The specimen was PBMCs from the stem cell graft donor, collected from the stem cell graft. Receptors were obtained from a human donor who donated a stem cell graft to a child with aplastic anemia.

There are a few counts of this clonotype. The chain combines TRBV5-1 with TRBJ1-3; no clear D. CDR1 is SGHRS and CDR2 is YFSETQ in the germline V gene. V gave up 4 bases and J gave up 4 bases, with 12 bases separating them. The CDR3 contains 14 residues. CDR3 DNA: TGCGCCAGCAGCCCCGAAGGGTCCGGAAACACCATATATTTT. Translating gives CASSPEGSGNTIYF.

The CDR3 DNA reads TGTGCCAGCTCACCACAACCGCGGGGGACCCAGTACTTC. Amino acid sequence: CASSPQPRGTQYF. The chain recombines TRBV18 with TRBJ2-5, with a possible D match to TRBD2 (6 bases). The germline CDR1 and CDR2 sequences are KGHSH and LQKENI. This CDR3 has 13 residues. The ends were cut back, 1 base at V and 7 bases at J, with 10 bases in the middle.

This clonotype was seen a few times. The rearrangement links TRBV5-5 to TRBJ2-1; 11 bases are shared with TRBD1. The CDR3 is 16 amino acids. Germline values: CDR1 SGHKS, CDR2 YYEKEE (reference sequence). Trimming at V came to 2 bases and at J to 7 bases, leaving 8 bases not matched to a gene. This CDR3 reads CASSLNWGQGVNEQFF. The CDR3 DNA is TGTGCCAGCAGCTTAAACTGGGGACAGGGGGTAAATGAGCAGTTCTTC.

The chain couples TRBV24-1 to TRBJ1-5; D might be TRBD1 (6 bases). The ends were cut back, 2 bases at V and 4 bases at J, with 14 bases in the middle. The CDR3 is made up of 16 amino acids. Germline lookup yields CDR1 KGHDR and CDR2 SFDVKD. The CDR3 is CATSDSTVDSNQPQHF. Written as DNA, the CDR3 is TGTGCCACCAGTGATTCTACGGTGGACAGTAATCAGCCCCAGCATTTT.

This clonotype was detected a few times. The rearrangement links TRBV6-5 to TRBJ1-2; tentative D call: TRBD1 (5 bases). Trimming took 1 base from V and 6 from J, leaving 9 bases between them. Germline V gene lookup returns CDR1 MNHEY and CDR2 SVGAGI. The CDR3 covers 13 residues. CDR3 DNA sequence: TGTGCCAGCAGTTACTATAGACAGAATGGCTACACCTTC. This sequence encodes CASSYYRQNGYTF.

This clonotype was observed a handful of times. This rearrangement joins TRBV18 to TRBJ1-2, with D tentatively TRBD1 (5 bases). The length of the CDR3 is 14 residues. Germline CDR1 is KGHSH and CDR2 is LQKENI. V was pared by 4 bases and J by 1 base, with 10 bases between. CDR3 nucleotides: TGTGCCAGCTCACATGGACACGATAACTATGGCTACACCTTC. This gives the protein CASSHGHDNYGYTF.

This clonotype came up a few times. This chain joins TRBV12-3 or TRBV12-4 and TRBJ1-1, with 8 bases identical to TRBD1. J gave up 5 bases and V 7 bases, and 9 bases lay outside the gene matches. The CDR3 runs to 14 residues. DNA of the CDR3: TGTGCCAGCATCCCTCGACAGGGGAGGACTGAAGCTTTCTTT. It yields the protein CASIPRQGRTEAFF.

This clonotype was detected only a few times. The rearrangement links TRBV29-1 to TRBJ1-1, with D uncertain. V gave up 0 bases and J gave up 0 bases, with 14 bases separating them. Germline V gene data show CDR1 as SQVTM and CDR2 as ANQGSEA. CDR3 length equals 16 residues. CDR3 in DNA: TGCAGCGTTGAAGATCGGAGGAGAGGGATGAACACTGAAGCTTTCTTT. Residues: CSVEDRRRGMNTEAFF.

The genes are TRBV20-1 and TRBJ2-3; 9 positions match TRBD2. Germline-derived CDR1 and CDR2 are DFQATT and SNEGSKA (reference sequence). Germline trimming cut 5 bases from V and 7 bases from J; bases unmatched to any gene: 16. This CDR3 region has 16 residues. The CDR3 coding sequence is TGCAGTGCTGGGAAGAAGGGGCGGGAGGGTAGGCATACGCAGTATTTT. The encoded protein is CSAGKKGREGRHTQYF.

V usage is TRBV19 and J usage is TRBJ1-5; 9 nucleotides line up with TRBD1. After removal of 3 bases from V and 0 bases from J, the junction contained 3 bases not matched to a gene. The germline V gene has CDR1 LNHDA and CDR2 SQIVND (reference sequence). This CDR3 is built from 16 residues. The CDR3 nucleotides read TGTGCCAGTAGTATCCTGGGACAGGGTAGCAATCAGCCCCAGCATTTT. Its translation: CASSILGQGSNQPQHF.

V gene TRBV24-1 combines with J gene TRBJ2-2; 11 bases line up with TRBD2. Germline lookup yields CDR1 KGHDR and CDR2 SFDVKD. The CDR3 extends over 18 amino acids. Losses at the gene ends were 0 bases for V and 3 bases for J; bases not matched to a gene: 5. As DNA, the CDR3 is TGTGCCACCAGTGATTTGGGGACTAGCGGAAGACACACCGGGGAGCTGTTTTTT. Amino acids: CATSDLGTSGRHTGELFF.

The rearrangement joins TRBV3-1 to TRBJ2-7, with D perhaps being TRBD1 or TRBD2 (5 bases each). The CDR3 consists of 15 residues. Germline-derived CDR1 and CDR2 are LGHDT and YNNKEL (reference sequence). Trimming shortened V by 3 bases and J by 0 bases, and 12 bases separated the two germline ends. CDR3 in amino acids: CASSHDGTRSYEQYF. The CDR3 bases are TGTGCCAGCAGCCATGACGGGACCCGCTCCTACGAGCAGTACTTC.

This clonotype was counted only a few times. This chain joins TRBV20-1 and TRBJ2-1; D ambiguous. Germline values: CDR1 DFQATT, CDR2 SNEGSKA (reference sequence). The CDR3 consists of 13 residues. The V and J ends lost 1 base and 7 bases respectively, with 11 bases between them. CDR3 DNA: TGCAGTGCTAGAGTAATTGTGGGGAATGAGCAGTTCTTC. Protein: CSARVIVGNEQFF.

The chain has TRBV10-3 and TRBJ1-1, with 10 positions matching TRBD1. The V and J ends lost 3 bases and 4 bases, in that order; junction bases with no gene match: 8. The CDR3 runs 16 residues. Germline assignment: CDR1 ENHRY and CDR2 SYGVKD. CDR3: CAISELQDRGSTEAFF. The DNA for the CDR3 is TGTGCCATCAGTGAACTACAGGACAGGGGGTCCACTGAAGCTTTCTTT.

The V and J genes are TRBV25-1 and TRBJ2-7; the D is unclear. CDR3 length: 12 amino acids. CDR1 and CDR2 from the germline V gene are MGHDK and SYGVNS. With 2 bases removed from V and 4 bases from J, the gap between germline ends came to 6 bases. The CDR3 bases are TGTGCCAGCAGTGAACTGAAGTACGAGCAGTACGTC. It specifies CASSELKYEQYV.

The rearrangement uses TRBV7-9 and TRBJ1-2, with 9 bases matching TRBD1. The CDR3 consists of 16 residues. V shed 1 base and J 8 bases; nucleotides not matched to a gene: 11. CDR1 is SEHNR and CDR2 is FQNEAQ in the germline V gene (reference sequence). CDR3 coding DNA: TGTGCCAGCAGCTTAGGTGGGACAGGGTCTATTGGCGGCTACACCTTC. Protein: CASSLGGTGSIGGYTF.

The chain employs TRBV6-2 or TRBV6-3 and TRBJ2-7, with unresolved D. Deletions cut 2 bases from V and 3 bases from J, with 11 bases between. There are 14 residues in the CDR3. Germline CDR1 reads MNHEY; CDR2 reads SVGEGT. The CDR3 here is CASSYGLVGYEQYV. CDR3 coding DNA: TGTGCCAGCAGTTACGGGCTAGTGGGCTACGAGCAGTACGTC.

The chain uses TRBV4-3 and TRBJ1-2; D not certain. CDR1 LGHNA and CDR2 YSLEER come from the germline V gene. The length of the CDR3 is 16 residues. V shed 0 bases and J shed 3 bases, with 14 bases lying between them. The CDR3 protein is CASSQELSVLDYGYTF. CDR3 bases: TGCGCCAGCAGCCAAGAGCTATCCGTCCTGGACTATGGCTACACCTTC.

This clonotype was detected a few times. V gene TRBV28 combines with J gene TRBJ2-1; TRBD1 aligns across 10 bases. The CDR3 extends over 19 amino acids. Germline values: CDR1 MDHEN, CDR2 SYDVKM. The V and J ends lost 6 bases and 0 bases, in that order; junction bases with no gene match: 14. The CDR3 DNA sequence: TGTGCCAGCAGCCCTATGTTTCCGGGACAGGGGAGCTCCTACAATGAGCAGTTCTTC. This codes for CASSPMFPGQGSSYNEQFF.

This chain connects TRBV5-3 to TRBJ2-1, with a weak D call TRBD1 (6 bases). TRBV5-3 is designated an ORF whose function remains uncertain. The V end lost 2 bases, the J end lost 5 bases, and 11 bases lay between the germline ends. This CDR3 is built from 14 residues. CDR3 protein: CARSFRQGNNEQFF. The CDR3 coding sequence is TGTGCCAGAAGCTTCCGTCAGGGGAACAATGAGCAGTTCTTC.

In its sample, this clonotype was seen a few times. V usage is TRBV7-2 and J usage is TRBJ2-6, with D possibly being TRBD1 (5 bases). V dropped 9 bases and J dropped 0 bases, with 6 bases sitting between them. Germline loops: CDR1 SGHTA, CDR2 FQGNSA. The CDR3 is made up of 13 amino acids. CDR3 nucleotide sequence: TGTGCCAGTACAGGCTCTGGGGCCAACGTCCTGACTTTC. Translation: CASTGSGANVLTF.

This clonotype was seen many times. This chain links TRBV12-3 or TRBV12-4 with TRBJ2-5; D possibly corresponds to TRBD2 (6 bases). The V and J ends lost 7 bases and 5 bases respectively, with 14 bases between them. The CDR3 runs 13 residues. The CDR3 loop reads CASTAGIDETQYF. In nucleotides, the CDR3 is TGTGCCAGCACGGCGGGAATTGACGAGACCCAGTACTTC.

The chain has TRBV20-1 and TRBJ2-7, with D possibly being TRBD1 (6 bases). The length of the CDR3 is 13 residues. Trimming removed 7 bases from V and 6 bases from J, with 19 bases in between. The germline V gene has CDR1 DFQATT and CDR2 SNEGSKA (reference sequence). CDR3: CSVLDSIFGEQYV. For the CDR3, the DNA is TGCAGTGTATTGGACAGTATCTTCGGCGAGCAGTACGTC.

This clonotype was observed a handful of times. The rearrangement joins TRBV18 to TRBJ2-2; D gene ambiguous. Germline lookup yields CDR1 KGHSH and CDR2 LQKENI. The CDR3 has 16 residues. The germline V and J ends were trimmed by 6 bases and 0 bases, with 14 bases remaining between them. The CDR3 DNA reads TGTGCCAGCTCGTTTGTCCGGACGACGAACACCGGGGAGCTGTTTTTT. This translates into CASSFVRTTNTGELFF.

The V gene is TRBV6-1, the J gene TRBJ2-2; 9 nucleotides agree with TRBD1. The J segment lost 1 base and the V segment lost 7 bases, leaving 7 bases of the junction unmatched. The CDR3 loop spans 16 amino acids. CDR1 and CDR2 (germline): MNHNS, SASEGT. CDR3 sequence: CASTTQGQGNTGELFF. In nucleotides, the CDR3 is TGTGCCAGCACAACCCAGGGACAGGGGAACACCGGGGAGCTGTTTTTT.

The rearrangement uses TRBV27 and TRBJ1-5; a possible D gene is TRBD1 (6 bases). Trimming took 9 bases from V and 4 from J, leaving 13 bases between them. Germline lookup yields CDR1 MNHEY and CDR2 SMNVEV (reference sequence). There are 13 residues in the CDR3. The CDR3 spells CASGQGRNQPQHF. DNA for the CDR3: TGTGCCAGTGGCCAGGGGCGGAATCAGCCCCAGCATTTT.

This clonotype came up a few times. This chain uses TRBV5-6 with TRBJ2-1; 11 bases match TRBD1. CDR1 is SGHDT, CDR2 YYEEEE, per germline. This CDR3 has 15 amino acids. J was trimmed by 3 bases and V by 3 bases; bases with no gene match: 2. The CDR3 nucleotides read TGTGCCAGCAGCTACGGGACAGGGGGCTACAATGAGCAGTTCTTC. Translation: CASSYGTGGYNEQFF.

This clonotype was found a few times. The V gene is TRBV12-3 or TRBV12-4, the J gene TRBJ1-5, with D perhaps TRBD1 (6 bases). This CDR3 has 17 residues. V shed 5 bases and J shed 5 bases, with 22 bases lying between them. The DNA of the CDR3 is TGTGCCAGCAGTCACCCAGCCCAGGACAGTTTCTATCAGCCCCAGCATTTT. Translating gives CASSHPAQDSFYQPQHF.

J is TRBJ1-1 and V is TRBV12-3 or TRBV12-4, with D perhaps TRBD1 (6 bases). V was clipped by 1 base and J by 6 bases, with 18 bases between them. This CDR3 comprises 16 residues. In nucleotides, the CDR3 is TGTGCCAGCAGTTTAGTGGCCCCAGGGGATGACGCTGAAGCTTTCTTT. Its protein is CASSLVAPGDDAEAFF.

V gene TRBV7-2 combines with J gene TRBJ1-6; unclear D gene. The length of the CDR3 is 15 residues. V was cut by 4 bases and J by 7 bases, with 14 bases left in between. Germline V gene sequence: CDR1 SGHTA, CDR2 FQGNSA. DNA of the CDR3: TGTGCCAGCAGCTCCCCACGGGCCGGCAATTCACCCCTCCACTTT. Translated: CASSSPRAGNSPLHF. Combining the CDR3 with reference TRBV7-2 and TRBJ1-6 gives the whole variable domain GAGVSQSPSNKVTEKGKDVELRCDPISGHTALYWYRQSLGQGLEFLIYFQGNSAPDKSGLPSDRFSAERTGGSVSTLTIQRTQQEDSAVYLCASSSPRAGNSPLHFGNGTRLTVT.

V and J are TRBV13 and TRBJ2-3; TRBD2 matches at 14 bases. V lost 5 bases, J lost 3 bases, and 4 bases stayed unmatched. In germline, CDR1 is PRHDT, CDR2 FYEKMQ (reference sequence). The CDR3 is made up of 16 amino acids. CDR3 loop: CASSDRTSGRTDTQYF. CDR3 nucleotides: TGTGCCAGCAGCGATAGGACTAGCGGGAGGACAGATACGCAGTATTTT.

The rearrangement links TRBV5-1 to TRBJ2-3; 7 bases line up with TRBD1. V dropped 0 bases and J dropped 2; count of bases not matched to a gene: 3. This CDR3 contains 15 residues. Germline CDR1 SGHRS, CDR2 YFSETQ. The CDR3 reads CASSLAGQITDTQYF. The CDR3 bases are TGCGCCAGCAGCTTGGCGGGACAGATCACAGATACGCAGTATTTT. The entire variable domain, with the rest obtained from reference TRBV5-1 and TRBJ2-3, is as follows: KAGVTQTPRYLIKTRGQQVTLSCSPISGHRSVSWYQQTPGQGLQFLFEYFSETQRNKGNFPGRFSGRQFSNSRSEMNVSTLELGDSALYLCASSLAGQITDTQYFGPGTRLTVL.